A selection of T cell receptor beta chains follows, all from one sample in a study of control samples from healthy donors and cancer patients. TCRdb keeps only in-frame clones here, not all; method: immunoSEQ multiplex PCR. This sample has 150,000 to 200,000 clones; roughly 94% occur once, and the top ten carry 1.1% to 1.5%. Sequencing input: blood. These receptors came from a woman aged 18-29 years in good health. The CDR3 runs from the conserved cysteine through the conserved F or W.

v_gene	j_gene	len	CDR3aa
TRBV7-2	TRBJ1-1	13	CASSFDRATEAFF
TRBV4-2	TRBJ1-1	16	CASRRLGDSLNTEAFF
TRBV28	TRBJ1-5	14	CASSRTGVRQPQHF
TRBV3-1/TRBV3-2	TRBJ2-5	11	CASRRGETQYF
TRBV28	TRBJ1-2	12	CASSTGSRGYTF
TRBV9	TRBJ2-5	17	CASSSPTSQGGGETQYF
TRBV6-5	TRBJ1-1	16	CASSYHSSDGRVEAFF
TRBV24-1	TRBJ1-2	12	CATSDQRYGYTF
TRBV18	TRBJ2-1	13	CASSPSLTNEQFF
TRBV19	TRBJ2-3	14	CASSTREEADTQYF
TRBV29-1	TRBJ1-5	15	CSVDKLDRGSQPQHF
TRBV7-2	TRBJ1-1	15	CASSRLGGPATEAFF
TRBV2	TRBJ1-1	14	CASSFRRLNTEAFF
TRBV20-1	TRBJ1-1	11	CSAREVPEAFF
TRBV13	TRBJ2-1	19	CASSSSPGLAGGPHWEQFF